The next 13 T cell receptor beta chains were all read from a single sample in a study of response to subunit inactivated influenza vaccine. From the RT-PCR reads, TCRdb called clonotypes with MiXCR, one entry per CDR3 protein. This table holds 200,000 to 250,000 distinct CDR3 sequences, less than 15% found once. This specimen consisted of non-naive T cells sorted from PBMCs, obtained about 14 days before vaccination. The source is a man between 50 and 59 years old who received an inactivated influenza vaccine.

CDR3 coding DNA: TGTGCCATCAGTGATTCAAGGACTAGCGGGAGCTACGAGCAGTACTTC. Translated: CAISDSRTSGSYEQYF. The V and J genes are TRBV10-3 and TRBJ2-7; the match to TRBD2 covers 13 bases. The CDR3 runs to 16 residues. From germline, CDR1 is ENHRY and CDR2 SYGVKD. The V and J ends lost 3 bases and 3 bases, in that order; junction bases with no gene match: 5.

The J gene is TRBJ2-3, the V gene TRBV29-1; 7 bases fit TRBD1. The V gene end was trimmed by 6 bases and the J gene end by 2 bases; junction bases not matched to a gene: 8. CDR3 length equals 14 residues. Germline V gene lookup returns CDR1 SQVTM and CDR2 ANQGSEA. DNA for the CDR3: TGCAGCGTGGGGACAGCGGCGTACACAGATACGCAGTATTTT. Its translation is CSVGTAAYTDTQYF.

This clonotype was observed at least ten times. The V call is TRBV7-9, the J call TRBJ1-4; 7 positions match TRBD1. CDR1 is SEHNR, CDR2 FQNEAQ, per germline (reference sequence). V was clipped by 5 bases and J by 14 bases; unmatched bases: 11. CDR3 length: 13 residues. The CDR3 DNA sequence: TGTGCCAGCAGCGGGCCCTCCGGACAGGTCCTGTTTTTT. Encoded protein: CASSGPSGQVLFF.

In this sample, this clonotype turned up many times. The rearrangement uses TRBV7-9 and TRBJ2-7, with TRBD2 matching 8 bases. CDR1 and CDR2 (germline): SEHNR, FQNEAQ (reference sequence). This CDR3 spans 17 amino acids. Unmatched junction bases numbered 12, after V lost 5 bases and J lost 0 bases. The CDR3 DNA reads TGTGCCAGCAGCCATCCTCTTACCGGGACTAGCTCCTACGAGCAGTACTTC. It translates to CASSHPLTGTSSYEQYF. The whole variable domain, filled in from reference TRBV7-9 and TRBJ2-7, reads DTGVSQNPRHKITKRGQNVTFRCDPISEHNRLYWYRQTLGQGPEFLTYFQNEAQLEKSRLLSDRFSAERPKGSFSTLEIQRTEQGDSAMYLCASSHPLTGTSSYEQYFGPGTRLTVT.

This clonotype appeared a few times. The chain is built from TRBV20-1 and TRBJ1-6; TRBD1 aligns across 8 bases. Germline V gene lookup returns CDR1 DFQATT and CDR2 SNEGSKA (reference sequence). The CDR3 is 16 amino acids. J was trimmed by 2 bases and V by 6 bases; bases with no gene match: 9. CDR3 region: CSARRQGSTYNSPLHF. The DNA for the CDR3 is TGCAGTGCCCGGCGACAGGGGAGCACCTATAATTCACCCCTCCACTTT.

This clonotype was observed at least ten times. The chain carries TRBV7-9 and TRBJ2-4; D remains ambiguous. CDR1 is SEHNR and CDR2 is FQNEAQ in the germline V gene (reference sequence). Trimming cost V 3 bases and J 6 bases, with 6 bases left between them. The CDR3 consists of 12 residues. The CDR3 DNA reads TGTGCCAGCAGCTTGACGGGAAACATTCAGTACTTC. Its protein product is CASSLTGNIQYF.

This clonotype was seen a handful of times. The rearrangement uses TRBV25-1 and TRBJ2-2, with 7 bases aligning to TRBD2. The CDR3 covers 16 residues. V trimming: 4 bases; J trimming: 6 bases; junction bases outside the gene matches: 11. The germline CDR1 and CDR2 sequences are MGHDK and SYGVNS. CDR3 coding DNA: TGTGCCAGCAGTGTCGGGAGGATTAGTTTGGCCGGGGAGCTGTTTTTT. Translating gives CASSVGRISLAGELFF.

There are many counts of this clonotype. In nucleotides, the CDR3 is TGTGCCAGCAGTGGCCAGGTTGTCAACGAGCAGTACTTC. Its protein is CASSGQVVNEQYF. The V call is TRBV6-2 or TRBV6-3, the J call TRBJ2-7; D gene uncertain. This CDR3 contains 13 residues. Germline loops: CDR1 MNHEY, CDR2 SVGEGT. The germline V and J ends were trimmed by 5 bases and 5 bases, with 13 bases remaining between them.

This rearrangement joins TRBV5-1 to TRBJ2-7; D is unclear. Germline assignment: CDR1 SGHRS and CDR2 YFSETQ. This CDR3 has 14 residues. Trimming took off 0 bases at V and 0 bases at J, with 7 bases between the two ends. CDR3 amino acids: CASSLVAPSYEQYF. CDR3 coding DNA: TGCGCCAGCAGCTTGGTTGCACCCTCCTACGAGCAGTACTTC. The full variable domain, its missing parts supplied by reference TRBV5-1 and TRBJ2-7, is KAGVTQTPRYLIKTRGQQVTLSCSPISGHRSVSWYQQTPGQGLQFLFEYFSETQRNKGNFPGRFSGRQFSNSRSEMNVSTLELGDSALYLCASSLVAPSYEQYFGPGTRLTVT.

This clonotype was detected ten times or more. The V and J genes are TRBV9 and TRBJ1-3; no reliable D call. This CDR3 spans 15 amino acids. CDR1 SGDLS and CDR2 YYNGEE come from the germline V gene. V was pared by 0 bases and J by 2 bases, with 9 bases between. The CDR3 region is CASSVDPGTGNTIYF. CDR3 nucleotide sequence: TGTGCCAGCAGCGTAGATCCTGGAACTGGAAACACCATATATTTT.

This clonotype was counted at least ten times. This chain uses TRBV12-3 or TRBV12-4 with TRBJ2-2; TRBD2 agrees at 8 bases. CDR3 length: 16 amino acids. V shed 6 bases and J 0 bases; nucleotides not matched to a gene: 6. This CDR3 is CASSLSGGTNTGELFF. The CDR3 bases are TGTGCCAGCAGCCTAAGCGGGGGCACGAACACCGGGGAGCTGTTTTTT.

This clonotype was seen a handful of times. CDR3 residues: CASKDRDRMSGELFF. The CDR3 DNA reads as TGTGCCAGCAAAGACCGGGACAGGATGTCTGGGGAGCTGTTTTTT. The chain employs TRBV3-1 and TRBJ2-2; 8 nucleotides align to TRBD1. Germline lookup yields CDR1 LGHDT and CDR2 YNNKEL (reference sequence). Losses at the gene ends were 7 bases for V and 8 bases for J; bases not matched to a gene: 12. The CDR3 totals 15 residues.

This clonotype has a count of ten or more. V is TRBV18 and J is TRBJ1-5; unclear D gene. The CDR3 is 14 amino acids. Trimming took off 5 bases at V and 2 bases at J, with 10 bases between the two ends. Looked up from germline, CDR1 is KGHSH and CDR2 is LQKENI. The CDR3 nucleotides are TGTGCCAGCTCATCTAGGCGAGGCAATCAGCCCCAGCATTTT. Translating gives CASSSRRGNQPQHF.